The source of this T cell receptor (beta chain) is a study of blood T cell repertoires in COVID-19 (dated by TCRdb to 2020 to 2021). Regarding the complete study: Samples from collaborators originated in the United States, Italy and Spain and spanned both the acute and convalescent phases of COVID-19. The prospective study material was composed of cDNA or gDNA derived from T cells, B-cell-depleted T cells, or PBMCs. Deeply sampled blood TCRbeta repertoires from subjects exposed to, actively infected with, or recovered from COVID-19 were included in the dataset. The repertoires were released in a freely available public database intended as a resource for research on the immune response to SARS-CoV-2. Samples came from the ongoing ImmuneRACE study (first 160 participants) plus 1,254 subjects from 6 global collaborators. A de-identified subject ID, COVID-19 status, age in years and sex were almost always included in the sample metadata. Where available, HLA class I and class II types were taken from metadata supplied by the sample provider and were not determined by assay-based typing. Study-wide findings and limitations: How much clinical and demographic metadata was included differed by source and by participant, and the metadata was provided uncurated.

Compared with germline, V lacks 2 bases and J lacks 0 bases; bases without a gene match: 4. From the cysteine through the phenylalanine, the CDR3 covers 16 amino acids. Only CDR3 DNA remains: 48 bases, in frame from the first base. Taken from the germline V gene, the CDR1 and CDR2 loops are MNHEY and SVGAGI. The immunoSEQ Assay, a bias-controlled multiplex PCR, was used to amplify TCRbeta CDR3 regions from genomic DNA. For the original study's pipeline: The number of nucleated cells in each sample was estimated from the amplification of reference gene primers within the assay. Sequence reads were collapsed and filtered to measure the absolute abundance of every unique TCRbeta CDR3 rearrangement. For each sample, productive Simpson clonality was calculated as the square root of Simpson's diversity index over productive rearrangements. TCRdb took this table from immuneACCESS and kept in-frame rearrangements with V and J called. Such tables lack part of the clones; where checked against another copy, unresolved V genes explain under half of the gap, and the rest is unexplained. Clonal size and the V and J genes are those of that table, whereas D and trimming came from the DNA. The sample yields 250,000 to 300,000 clones; 88% were counted once. The ten largest clones represent 0.65% to 0.95% of the sample.

Each collaborating institution followed its own protocols to collect whole blood in K2EDTA tubes. For TCRbeta analysis, collaborators shipped samples in one of three forms: frozen whole blood, isolated PBMCs, or DNA extracted from either of those sample types. Note on this clone: The specificity of this receptor is unknown. No quality values exist for individual bases; no much larger clone is one base distant.

The sample comprised peripheral blood. This clonotype was sampled from a woman aged 25 to 45 with acute or convalescent COVID-19. The rearrangement combines TRBV6-5 with TRBJ2-3, with 8 junctional bases fitting TRBD1. CDR3 sequence: CASSYRWDRSTDTQYF. The DNA sequence reads TGTGCCAGCAGTTACAGATGGGACAGGAGCACAGATACGCAGTATTTT.